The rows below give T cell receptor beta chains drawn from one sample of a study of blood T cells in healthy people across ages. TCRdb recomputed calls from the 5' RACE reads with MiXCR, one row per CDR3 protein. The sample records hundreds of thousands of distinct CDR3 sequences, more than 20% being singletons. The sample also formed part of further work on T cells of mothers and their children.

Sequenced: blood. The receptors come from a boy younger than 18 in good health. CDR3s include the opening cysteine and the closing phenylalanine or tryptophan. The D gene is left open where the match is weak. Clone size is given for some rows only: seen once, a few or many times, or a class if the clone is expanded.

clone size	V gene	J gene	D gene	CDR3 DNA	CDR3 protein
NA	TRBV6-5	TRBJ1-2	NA	TGTGCCAGCAGTTACTGGGAGGGCGGTGGCTACACCTTC	CASSYWEGGGYTF
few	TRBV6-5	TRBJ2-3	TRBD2	TGTGCCAGCAGTTACTCGGGGCTAGCGGGGGGAACTAGCACAGATACGCAGTATTTT	CASSYSGLAGGTSTDTQYF
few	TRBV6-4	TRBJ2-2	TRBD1	TGTGCCAGCAGTGACTGGGACAGGGGAAGCACCGGGGAGCTGTTTTTT	CASSDWDRGSTGELFF
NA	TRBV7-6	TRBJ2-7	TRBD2	TGTGCCAGCAGCTTAAGCGGTGCAGGGAGGGTCTACGAGCAGTACTTC	CASSLSGAGRVYEQYF
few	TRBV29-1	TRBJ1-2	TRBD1	TGCAGCGTTGAAAGGGACAGGGACCCTTATGGCTACACCTTC	CSVERDRDPYGYTF
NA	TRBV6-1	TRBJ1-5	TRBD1	TGTGCCAGCAGTGAAGAGGGACAGGGTTTTCAGCCCCAGCATTTT	CASSEEGQGFQPQHF
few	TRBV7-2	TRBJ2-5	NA	TGTGCCAGCAGCTTCTCGGGTGACACAAAAGAGACCCAGTACTTC	CASSFSGDTKETQYF
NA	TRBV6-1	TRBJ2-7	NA	TGTGCCAGCAGTGAACAGGGGACGACCTACGAGCAGTACTTC	CASSEQGTTYEQYF
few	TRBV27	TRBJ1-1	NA	TGTGCCAGCAGTTTCCTGACGGTTCGTGGAGCTTTCTTT	CASSFLTVRGAFF
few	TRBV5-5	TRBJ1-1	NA	TGTGCCAGCAGCTTGGCTGCAGGGAGTGAAGCTTTCTTT	CASSLAAGSEAFF
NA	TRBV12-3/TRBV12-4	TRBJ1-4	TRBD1	TGTGCCAGCAGTGATGGACAGGTCAGGAATGAAAAACTGTTTTTT	CASSDGQVRNEKLFF
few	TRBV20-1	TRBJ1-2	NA	TGCAGTGCTTGGGGGTATGGCTACACCTTC	CSAWGYGYTF
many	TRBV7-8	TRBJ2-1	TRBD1	TGTGCCAGCAGCTTAGTTGGGGACAGGGGTCTTGGTGAGCAGTTCTTC	CASSLVGDRGLGEQFF
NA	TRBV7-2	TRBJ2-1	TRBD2	TGTGCCAGCAGCTTAGAACTAGCGGGGGGGGCTTCAGGGGAGCAGTTCTTC	CASSLELAGGASGEQFF
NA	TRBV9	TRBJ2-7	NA	TGTGCCAGCAGCGTACTGTCCCACGGTAGCCACGAGCAGTACTTC	CASSVLSHGSHEQYF
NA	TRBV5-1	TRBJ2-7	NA	TGCGCCAGCAGCCCCATGGGACGGTTTGAGGAGCAGTACTTC	CASSPMGRFEEQYF
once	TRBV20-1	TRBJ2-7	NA	TGCAGTGCGTATCCCCTCGAGGATTCCCCCTACGAGCAGTACTTC	CSAYPLEDSPYEQYF
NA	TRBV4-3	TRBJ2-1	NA	TGCGCCAGCAGCCTAGAATTGCAGGGCTCCTACAATGAGCAGTTCTTC	CASSLELQGSYNEQFF
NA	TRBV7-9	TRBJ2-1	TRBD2	TGTGCCAGCAGCTTAGGGGCTCGGACTAGCCGAAGCTCCTACAATGAGCAGTTCTTC	CASSLGARTSRSSYNEQFF
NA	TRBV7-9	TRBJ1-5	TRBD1	TGTGCCAGCAGCCCGACAGGGGGCGGCAATCGGCCCCAGCATTTT	CASSPTGGGNRPQHF
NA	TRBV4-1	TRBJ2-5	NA	TGCGCCAGCAGCCAAGGTGAGGAGGCGTACCAAGAGACCCAGTACTTC	CASSQGEEAYQETQYF
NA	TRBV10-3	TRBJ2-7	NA	TGTGCCATCAGTGATGAGTACATCCCTCCGGGTTACGAGCAGTACTTC	CAISDEYIPPGYEQYF
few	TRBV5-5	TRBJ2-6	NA	TGTGCCAGCAATTCGGAAGTCGGTGGGGCCAACGTCCTGACTTTC	CASNSEVGGANVLTF
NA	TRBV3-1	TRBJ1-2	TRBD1	TGTGCCAGCAGCCAAGGAGCAGGGGGGGTCTATGGCTACACCTTC	CASSQGAGGVYGYTF
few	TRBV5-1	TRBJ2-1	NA	TGCGCCAGCAGCTTGGAGATAGACAGTGAGCAGTTCTTC	CASSLEIDSEQFF
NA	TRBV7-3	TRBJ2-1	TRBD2	TGTGCCAGCAGTCCTAGACCGGGACTAGCGGCGTACAATGAGCAGTTCTTC	CASSPRPGLAAYNEQFF
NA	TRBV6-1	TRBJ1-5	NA	TGTGCCAGCAGTGAAGGGGTACATAATCAGCCCCAGCATTTT	CASSEGVHNQPQHF
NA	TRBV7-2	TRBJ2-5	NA	TGTGCCAGCAGCCAATTGGGGGCGGGAGTGAAAGAGACCCAGTACTTC	CASSQLGAGVKETQYF
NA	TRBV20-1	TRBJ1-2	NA	TGCAGTGCGTCGACAGAGCTCTATGGCTACACCTTC	CSASTELYGYTF
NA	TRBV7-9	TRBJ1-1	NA	TGTGCCAGCAGCTTAGATGAGACAGGCACTGAAGCTTTCTTT	CASSLDETGTEAFF
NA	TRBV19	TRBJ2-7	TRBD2	TGTGCCAGTAGTCCGGGGGGTAGCACCGAGCAGTACTTC	CASSPGGSTEQYF
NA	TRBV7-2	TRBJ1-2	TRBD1	TGTGCCAGCACCCCACAGGGGACTGGCTACACCTTC	CASTPQGTGYTF
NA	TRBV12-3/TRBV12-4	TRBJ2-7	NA	TGTGCCAGCAGTTTTGGCCAGGGCACGGGATCCTACGAGCAGTACTTC	CASSFGQGTGSYEQYF
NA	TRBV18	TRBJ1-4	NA	TGTGCCAGCTCATCGGTAGAAAAACTGTTTTTT	CASSSVEKLFF
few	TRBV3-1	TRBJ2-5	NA	TGTGCCAGCAGCCAAATGACTAAAGAGACCCAGTACTTC	CASSQMTKETQYF
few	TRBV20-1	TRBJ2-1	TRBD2	TGCAGTGCCCCAAAGGGGACTAACGGGGGGATCTCCTACAATGAGCAGTTCTTC	CSAPKGTNGGISYNEQFF
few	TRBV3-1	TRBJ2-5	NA	TGTGCCAGCAGCCAAGCGGGGTACCAAGAGACCCAGTACTTC	CASSQAGYQETQYF
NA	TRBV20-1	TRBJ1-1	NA	TGCAGTGCTAGCCTGTCCCTAGGAGGGTCGAACACTGAAGCTTTCTTT	CSASLSLGGSNTEAFF
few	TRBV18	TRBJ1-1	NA	TGTGCCAGCTCACCACGGAGGGCAGGGCCTGGAGCTTTCTTT	CASSPRRAGPGAFF
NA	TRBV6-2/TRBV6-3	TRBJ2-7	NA	TGTGCCAGCAGTTATAACAGGGATCTGTTCGAGCAGTACTTC	CASSYNRDLFEQYF
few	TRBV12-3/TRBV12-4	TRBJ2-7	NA	TGTGCCAGCAGCCGCCGGAGGGACAACCGTCTTTCCGAGCAGTACTTC	CASSRRRDNRLSEQYF
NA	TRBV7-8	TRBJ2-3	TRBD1	TGTGCCAGCAGCTACGGGACAGGGGGCGGTTGGGGCACAGATACGCAGTATTTT	CASSYGTGGGWGTDTQYF
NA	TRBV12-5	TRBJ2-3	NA	TGTGCTAGTGGTCGCCCAGACCCCACAGATACGCAGTATTTT	CASGRPDPTDTQYF
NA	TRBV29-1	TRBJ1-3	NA	TGCAGCGTTGTTATTGTTGGCTTAGGAAACACCATATATTTT	CSVVIVGLGNTIYF
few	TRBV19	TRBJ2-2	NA	TGTGCCAGTCCGGGACTCGTTAACACCGGGGAACTGTTTTTT	CASPGLVNTGELFF
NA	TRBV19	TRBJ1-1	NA	TGTGCCAGTAGTATGGAGTCCTACACTGAAGCTTTCTTT	CASSMESYTEAFF
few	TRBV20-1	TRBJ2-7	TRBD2	TGCAGTGCGGAACTAGCGGGAGGAGAGCGCGAGCAGTACTTC	CSAELAGGEREQYF
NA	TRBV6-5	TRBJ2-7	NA	TGTGCCAGCAGTTACGGGGGCAGAATCCACGAGCAGTACTTC	CASSYGGRIHEQYF